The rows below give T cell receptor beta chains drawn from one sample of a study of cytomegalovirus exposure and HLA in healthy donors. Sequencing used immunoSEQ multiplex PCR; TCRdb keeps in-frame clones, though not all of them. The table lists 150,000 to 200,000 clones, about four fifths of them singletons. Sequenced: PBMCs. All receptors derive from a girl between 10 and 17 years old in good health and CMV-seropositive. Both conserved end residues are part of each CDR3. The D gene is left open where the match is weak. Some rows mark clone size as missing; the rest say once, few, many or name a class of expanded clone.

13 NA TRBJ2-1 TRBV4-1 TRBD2 CASSPREGEEQFF TGCGCCAGCAGCCCACGGGAGGGGGAGGAGCAGTTCTTC
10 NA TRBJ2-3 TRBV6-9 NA CASTGDTQYF TGTGCCAGCACAGGGGATACGCAGTATTTT
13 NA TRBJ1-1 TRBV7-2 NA CASSRVPNTEAFF TGTGCCAGCAGCAGAGTACCGAACACTGAAGCTTTCTTT
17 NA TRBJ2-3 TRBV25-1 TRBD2 CASSDPTSGGGTDTQYF TGTGCCAGCAGTGATCCCACTAGCGGGGGGGGTACAGATACGCAGTATTTT
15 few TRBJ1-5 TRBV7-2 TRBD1 CASSPTTRGSEPQHF TGTGCCAGCAGCCCGACTACCAGGGGGTCAGAGCCCCAGCATTTT
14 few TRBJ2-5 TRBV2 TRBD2 CASSLAGAGETQYF TGTGCCAGCAGTTTAGCGGGGGCGGGAGAGACCCAGTACTTC
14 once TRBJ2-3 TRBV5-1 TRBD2 CASSVTSGTDTQYF TGCGCCAGCAGCGTGACTAGCGGCACAGATACGCAGTATTTT
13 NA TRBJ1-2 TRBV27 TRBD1 CASGQGVDYGYTF TGTGCCAGCGGACAGGGCGTTGACTATGGCTACACCTTC
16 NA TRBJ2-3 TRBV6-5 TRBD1 CASSYDSGGSGDTQYF TGTGCCAGCAGTTATGATTCAGGGGGCTCGGGAGATACGCAGTATTTT
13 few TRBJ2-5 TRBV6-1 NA CASRVAGRETQYF TGTGCCAGCCGGGTCGCGGGGCGGGAGACCCAGTACTTC
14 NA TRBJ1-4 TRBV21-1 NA CASSAQGKNEKLFF TGTGCCAGCAGCGCGCAGGGGAAGAATGAAAAACTGTTTTTT
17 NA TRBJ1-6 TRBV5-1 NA CASSLGARDTYNSPLHF TGCGCCAGCAGCTTGGGGGCTCGGGACACCTATAATTCACCCCTCCACTTT
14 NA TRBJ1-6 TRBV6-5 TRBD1 CASRGMTGNSPLHF TGTGCCAGCAGAGGAATGACAGGGAATTCACCCCTCCACTTT
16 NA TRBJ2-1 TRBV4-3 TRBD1 CASSQDWGQAGNEQFF TGCGCCAGCAGCCAAGATTGGGGACAGGCAGGCAATGAGCAGTTCTTC
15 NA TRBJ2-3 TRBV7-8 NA CASSDRYFSTDTQYF TGTGCCAGCAGCGACAGGTACTTCAGCACAGATACGCAGTATTTT
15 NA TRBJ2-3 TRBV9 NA CASSVRQDPTDTQYF TGTGCCAGCAGCGTCCGACAGGACCCCACAGATACGCAGTATTTT
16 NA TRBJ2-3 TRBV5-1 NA CASSRGGAESTDTQYF TGCGCCAGCAGCCGAGGGGGAGCGGAGAGCACAGATACGCAGTATTTT
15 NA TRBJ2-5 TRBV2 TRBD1 CASSEGTGGGETQYF TGTGCCAGCAGTGAAGGGACAGGGGGCGGAGAGACCCAGTACTTC
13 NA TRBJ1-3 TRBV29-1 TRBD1 CSAAPGGENTIYF TGCAGCGCCGCCCCAGGGGGTGAAAACACCATATATTTT
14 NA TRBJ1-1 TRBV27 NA CASSTHGWNTEAFF TGTGCCAGTAGCACCCACGGGTGGAACACTGAAGCTTTCTTT
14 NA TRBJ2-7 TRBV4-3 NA CASSQVPGEDEQYF TGCGCCAGCAGCCAAGTTCCCGGGGAGGACGAGCAGTACTTC
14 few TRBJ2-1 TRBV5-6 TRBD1 CASSSQGRGNEQFF TGTGCCAGCAGCTCACAGGGGCGTGGGAATGAGCAGTTCTTC
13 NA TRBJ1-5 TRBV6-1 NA CASRGDNNQPQHF TGTGCCAGCAGGGGAGACAACAATCAGCCCCAGCATTTT
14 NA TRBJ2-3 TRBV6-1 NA CASSETGATDTQYF TGTGCCAGCAGTGAAACGGGTGCCACAGATACGCAGTATTTT
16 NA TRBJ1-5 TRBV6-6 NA CASCNTPGQFNQPQHF TGTGCCAGCTGTAATACTCCTGGACAGTTTAATCAGCCCCAGCATTTT
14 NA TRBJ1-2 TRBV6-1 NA CASTLGVSNYGYTF TGTGCCAGTACCTTGGGAGTCTCTAACTATGGCTACACCTTC
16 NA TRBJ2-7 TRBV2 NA CASSDSVGYRSYEQYF TGTGCCAGCAGTGACTCGGTCGGGTATCGCTCCTACGAGCAGTACTTC
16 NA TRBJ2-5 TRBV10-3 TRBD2 CAISDVAGVSGETQYF TGTGCCATCAGTGATGTGGCGGGGGTGAGTGGAGAGACCCAGTACTTC
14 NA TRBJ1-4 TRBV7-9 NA CASSLAEINEKLFF TGTGCCAGCAGCTTAGCCGAGATTAATGAAAAACTGTTTTTT
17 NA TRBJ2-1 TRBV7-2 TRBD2 CASSLSGAGGEANEQFF TGTGCCAGCAGCCTAAGCGGGGCCGGAGGGGAGGCAAATGAGCAGTTCTTC
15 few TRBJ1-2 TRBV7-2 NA CASSLYGVAIYGYTF TGTGCCAGCAGCTTATATGGAGTGGCGATCTATGGCTACACCTTC
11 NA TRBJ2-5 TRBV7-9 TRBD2 CASRGEETQYF TGTGCCAGCCGGGGGGAAGAGACCCAGTACTTC
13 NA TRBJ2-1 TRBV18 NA CASSPPIGHEQFF TGTGCCAGCTCACCACCTATTGGCCATGAGCAGTTCTTC
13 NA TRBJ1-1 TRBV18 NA CASSPNRDTEAFF TGTGCCAGCTCACCCAACAGGGATACTGAAGCTTTCTTT
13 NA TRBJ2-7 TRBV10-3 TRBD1 CAINQGDWDEQYF TGTGCCATCAACCAGGGGGATTGGGACGAGCAGTACTTC
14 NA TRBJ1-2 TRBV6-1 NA CASSEERGSYGYTF TGTGCCAGCAGTGAAGAAAGGGGTAGCTATGGCTACACCTTC
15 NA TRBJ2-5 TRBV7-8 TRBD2 CASSSGTSGRETQYF TGTGCCAGCAGCTCAGGCACTAGCGGACGAGAGACCCAGTACTTC
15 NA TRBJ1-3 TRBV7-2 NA CASSWTGQGGNTIYF TGTGCCAGCAGCTGGACGGGCCAGGGAGGAAACACCATATATTTT
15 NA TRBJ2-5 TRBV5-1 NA CASSLAGSLGETQYF TGCGCCAGCAGCTTGGCCGGATCTCTCGGGGAGACCCAGTACTTC
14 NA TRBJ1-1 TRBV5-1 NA CASSGGVMNTEAFF TGCGCCAGCAGCGGGGGGGTCATGAACACTGAAGCTTTCTTT
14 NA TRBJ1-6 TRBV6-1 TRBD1 CASSEGQGDSPLHF TGTGCCAGCAGTGAGGGACAGGGGGATTCACCCCTCCACTTT
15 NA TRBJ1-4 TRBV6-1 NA CASRKGGGGNEKLFF TGTGCCAGCAGGAAAGGGGGGGGAGGTAATGAAAAACTGTTTTTT
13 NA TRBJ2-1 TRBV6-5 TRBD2 CASRREGLGEQFF TGTGCCAGCAGGAGGGAGGGTTTGGGTGAGCAGTTCTTC
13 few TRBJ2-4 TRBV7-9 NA CASSLAERNIQYF TGTGCCAGCAGCCTAGCTGAGCGGAACATTCAGTACTTC